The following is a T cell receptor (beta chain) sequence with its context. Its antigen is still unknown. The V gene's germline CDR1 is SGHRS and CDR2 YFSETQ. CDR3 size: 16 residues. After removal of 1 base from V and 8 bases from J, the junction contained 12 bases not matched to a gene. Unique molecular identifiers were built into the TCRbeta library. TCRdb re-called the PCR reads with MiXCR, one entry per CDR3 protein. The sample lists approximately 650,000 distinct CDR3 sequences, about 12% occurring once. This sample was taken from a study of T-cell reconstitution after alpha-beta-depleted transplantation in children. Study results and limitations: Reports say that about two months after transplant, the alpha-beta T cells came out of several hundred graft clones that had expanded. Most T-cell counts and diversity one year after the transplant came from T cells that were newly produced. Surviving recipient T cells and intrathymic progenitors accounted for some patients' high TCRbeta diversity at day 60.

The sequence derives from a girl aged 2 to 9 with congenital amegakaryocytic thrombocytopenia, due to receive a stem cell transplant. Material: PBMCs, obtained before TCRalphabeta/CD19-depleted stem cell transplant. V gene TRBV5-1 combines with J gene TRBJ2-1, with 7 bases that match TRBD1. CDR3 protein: CASSLSSPGRGYEQFF. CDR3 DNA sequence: TGCGCCAGCAGCTTGAGTTCCCCGGGCAGGGGGTATGAGCAGTTCTTC.